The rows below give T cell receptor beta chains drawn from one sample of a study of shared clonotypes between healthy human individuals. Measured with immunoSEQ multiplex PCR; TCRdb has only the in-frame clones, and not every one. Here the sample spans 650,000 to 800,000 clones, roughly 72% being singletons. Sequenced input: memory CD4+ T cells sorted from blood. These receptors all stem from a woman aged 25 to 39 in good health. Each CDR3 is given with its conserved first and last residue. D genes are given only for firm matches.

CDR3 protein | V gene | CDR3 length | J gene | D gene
CATSRDKVPHTEAFF | TRBV15 | 15 | TRBJ1-1 | -
CASSLGPGGQETQYF | TRBV5-1 | 15 | TRBJ2-5 | TRBD2
CSVRDSVGAFF | TRBV29-1 | 11 | TRBJ1-1 | TRBD1
CSYEGADHNEQFF | TRBV29-1 | 13 | TRBJ2-1 | TRBD1
CASSTRANSGNTIYF | TRBV27 | 15 | TRBJ1-3 | -
CASSLELAGGGEQYF | TRBV7-9 | 15 | TRBJ2-7 | TRBD2
CASSYSRRSNEKLFF | TRBV6-6 | 15 | TRBJ1-4 | -
CASSLGTGLYNEQFF | TRBV11-2 | 15 | TRBJ2-1 | TRBD1
CASSVGDISTGELFF | TRBV5-1 | 15 | TRBJ2-2 | -
CASGTGDRVKETQYF | TRBV19 | 15 | TRBJ2-5 | TRBD1
CASSPDSYNEQFF | TRBV2 | 13 | TRBJ2-1 | -
CAISTYETQSTDTQYF | TRBV10-3 | 16 | TRBJ2-3 | -
CAISDQSSGRSYEQYF | TRBV10-3 | 16 | TRBJ2-7 | -
CASSVRGGRYSPLHF | TRBV7-9 | 15 | TRBJ1-6 | -
CACTYRPPGLAGGPISYNEQFF | TRBV30 | 22 | TRBJ2-1 | TRBD2
CASSASGGPSDEQYF | TRBV7-3 | 15 | TRBJ2-7 | -
CASSLGVADNYGYTF | TRBV7-2 | 15 | TRBJ1-2 | -
CASKKGQGENTEAFF | TRBV6-1 | 15 | TRBJ1-1 | TRBD1
CASSQGTSGSNEQFF | TRBV4-2 | 15 | TRBJ2-1 | TRBD2
CASSQDSSGYTDTQYF | TRBV4-2 | 16 | TRBJ2-3 | TRBD2
CSVRVRETQYF | TRBV20-1 | 11 | TRBJ2-5 | -
CASSSGTAISYEQYF | TRBV5-1 | 15 | TRBJ2-7 | -
CASSLSWAGDEQFF | TRBV5-8 | 14 | TRBJ2-1 | -
CASRKTQEGGYGYTF | TRBV6-5 | 15 | TRBJ1-2 | -
CASSRDRGGNQPQHF | TRBV6-5 | 15 | TRBJ1-5 | TRBD1
CASSRANSYNEQFF | TRBV19 | 14 | TRBJ2-1 | -
CASSLDRGSYEQYF | TRBV5-4 | 14 | TRBJ2-7 | TRBD1
CASSMRGNQPQHF | TRBV19 | 13 | TRBJ1-5 | -
CASSAGTLYNEQFF | TRBV5-1 | 14 | TRBJ2-1 | -
CASSGDSGSYSGANVLTF | TRBV19 | 18 | TRBJ2-6 | TRBD2
CASSYTKETQYF | TRBV6-6 | 12 | TRBJ2-5 | -
CANSQSGRAFLDTQYF | TRBV4-1 | 16 | TRBJ2-3 | TRBD2
CASTGGRETQYF | TRBV11-2 | 12 | TRBJ2-5 | -
CASSIQDNEQFF | TRBV19 | 12 | TRBJ2-1 | -
CASSFLRGYEQYF | TRBV5-8 | 13 | TRBJ2-7 | -
CASNRANSNQPQHF | TRBV2 | 14 | TRBJ1-5 | -
CASSSETSGTKYF | TRBV5-1 | 13 | TRBJ2-3 | TRBD2
CASLQGGRGQGLGYTF | TRBV28 | 16 | TRBJ1-2 | TRBD1
CASSLRGGAHEQYF | TRBV7-2 | 14 | TRBJ2-7 | -
CASSLEGHGYTF | TRBV5-1 | 12 | TRBJ1-2 | -
CASSVDVPGLAGAKFSYNEQFF | TRBV9 | 22 | TRBJ2-1 | TRBD2
CASRSRWAQDTQYF | TRBV19 | 14 | TRBJ2-3 | -
CASSLAGDYEQYF | TRBV7-2 | 13 | TRBJ2-7 | -
CASRHGGIDTEAFF | TRBV4-2 | 14 | TRBJ1-1 | -
CASGLVRTPTGGYTF | TRBV12-5 | 15 | TRBJ1-2 | -
CASSFGRLRTEAFF | TRBV28 | 14 | TRBJ1-1 | -
CSVAQTYQETQYF | TRBV29-1 | 13 | TRBJ2-5 | -
CASSPGTGGRETQYF | TRBV5-5 | 15 | TRBJ2-5 | TRBD1
CASSLRSGDEQPQHF | TRBV4-1 | 15 | TRBJ1-5 | -